This TCR beta chain was retrieved from a study of blood T cell repertoires in COVID-19. About the research overall: From T cells, B-cell-depleted T cells, or PBMCs came the material, which was cDNA or gDNA.

How the authors handled the data: Scientists estimated how many nucleated cells there were by amplifying reference gene primers. Only in-frame clones appear in the TCRdb table, and some are missing; sequencing was by immunoSEQ multiplex PCR. V and J calls plus clone size are reproduced from that table; the DNA served to infer D and trimming. The sample has 100,000 or so clones; 80% are singletons. Sequencing input: peripheral blood. The sequence came from a human donor in a cohort sampled during active COVID-19.

This chain's CDR3 is CASSPRVGDEQYF. The CDR3 nucleotides read TGTGCCAGCAGCCCCAGGGTTGGGGACGAGCAGTACTTC. The chain combines TRBV7-9 with TRBJ2-7; D may be TRBD1 (5 bases). V lost 5 bases, J lost 5 bases, and 13 bases lay in between. The CDR3 is made up of 13 amino acids. CDR1 is SEHNR, CDR2 FQNEAQ, per germline (reference sequence).